Listed below are T cell receptor beta chains from one sample, sequenced in a study of blood T cell repertoires in COVID-19. Assay: immunoSEQ multiplex PCR; the TCRdb copy retains only in-frame clones and omits some. The table lists fewer than 200,000 clones, roughly 85% of them singletons. Sequenced input: peripheral blood. Receptor source: a woman older than 75 with acute or convalescent COVID-19. The CDR3 runs from the conserved cysteine through the conserved F or W. Each record gives: V gene, J gene, D gene, clone size, CDR3 length, CDR3 DNA, CDR3 protein. The D gene is left open where the match is weak. Clone size is given for some rows only: seen once, a few or many times, or a class if the clone is expanded.

v_gene: TRBV6-5
j_gene: TRBJ2-2
d_gene: TRBD2
abundance: -
len: 15
CDR3nt: TGTGCCAGCACCTCAGGGAGGGAGGGGACCGGGGAGCTGTTTTTT
CDR3aa: CASTSGREGTGELFF

v_gene: TRBV7-9
j_gene: TRBJ1-1
d_gene: -
abundance: few
len: 13
CDR3nt: TGTGCCAGCAGCTTATTTCAGGACACTGAAGCTTTCTTT
CDR3aa: CASSLFQDTEAFF

v_gene: TRBV7-2
j_gene: TRBJ1-2
d_gene: TRBD1
abundance: -
len: 14
CDR3nt: TGTGCCAGCAGCTTAGGGGGGGACAGTAGTGGCTACACCTTC
CDR3aa: CASSLGGDSSGYTF

v_gene: TRBV19
j_gene: TRBJ1-2
d_gene: -
abundance: -
len: 13
CDR3nt: TGTGCCAGTAGTACAACAGCGGACTATGGCTACACCTTC
CDR3aa: CASSTTADYGYTF

v_gene: TRBV4-1
j_gene: TRBJ2-3
d_gene: TRBD2
abundance: -
len: 16
CDR3nt: TGCGCCAGCAGCCGACAAAGGACTAGTAGCACAGATACGCAGTATTTT
CDR3aa: CASSRQRTSSTDTQYF

v_gene: TRBV5-1
j_gene: TRBJ1-3
d_gene: -
abundance: -
len: 14
CDR3nt: TGCGCCAGCAGCTTGTCCCAGGGAGGAAACACCATATATTTT
CDR3aa: CASSLSQGGNTIYF

v_gene: TRBV6-5
j_gene: TRBJ1-5
d_gene: -
abundance: -
len: 12
CDR3nt: TGTGCCAGCAGTTCTCCCAATCAGCCCCAGCATTTT
CDR3aa: CASSSPNQPQHF

v_gene: TRBV6-5
j_gene: TRBJ2-7
d_gene: -
abundance: -
len: 12
CDR3nt: TGTGCCAGCAGAGGGGAGGCCTACGAGCAGTACTTC
CDR3aa: CASRGEAYEQYF

v_gene: TRBV27
j_gene: TRBJ1-2
d_gene: -
abundance: -
len: 14
CDR3nt: TGTGCCAGCAGTTCTCAGGGCCGGGCTGGTGGCTACACCTTC
CDR3aa: CASSSQGRAGGYTF

v_gene: TRBV5-1
j_gene: TRBJ2-7
d_gene: -
abundance: -
len: 14
CDR3nt: TGCGCCAGCAGCTTGGAGGCAGGGACCTACGAGCAGTACTTC
CDR3aa: CASSLEAGTYEQYF

v_gene: TRBV5-4
j_gene: TRBJ2-5
d_gene: TRBD2
abundance: -
len: 17
CDR3nt: TGTGCCAGCAGCTTGTCGGCTAGCGGGGGGGCGTTAGAGACCCAGTACTTC
CDR3aa: CASSLSASGGALETQYF

v_gene: TRBV6-5
j_gene: TRBJ1-2
d_gene: -
abundance: once
len: 13
CDR3nt: TGTGCCAGCAGCCTAATTAGCGGATATGGCTACACCTTC
CDR3aa: CASSLISGYGYTF

v_gene: TRBV9
j_gene: TRBJ1-5
d_gene: -
abundance: once
len: 13
CDR3nt: TGTGCCAGCAGCGTAGGGACAGAGGGGCCCCAGCATTTT
CDR3aa: CASSVGTEGPQHF

v_gene: TRBV7-2
j_gene: TRBJ2-4
d_gene: -
abundance: -
len: 17
CDR3nt: TGTGCCAGCAGCTTAGCTTCTCGCGGATTAGCCAAAAACATTCAGTACTTC
CDR3aa: CASSLASRGLAKNIQYF

v_gene: TRBV6-2/TRBV6-3
j_gene: TRBJ2-2
d_gene: TRBD2
abundance: -
len: 16
CDR3nt: TGTGCCAGCAGTTACTTCAGCGGGAGTTGGACCGGGGAGCTGTTTTTT
CDR3aa: CASSYFSGSWTGELFF

v_gene: TRBV11-3
j_gene: TRBJ1-1
d_gene: TRBD1
abundance: few
len: 16
CDR3nt: TGTGCCAGCAGCTTAGGGGCCGGACAGGGGAACACTGAAGCTTTCTTT
CDR3aa: CASSLGAGQGNTEAFF

v_gene: TRBV19
j_gene: TRBJ2-2
d_gene: TRBD1
abundance: -
len: 15
CDR3nt: TGTGCCAGTAGTAGGGACGGACAGGGCACCGGGGAGCTGTTTTTT
CDR3aa: CASSRDGQGTGELFF

v_gene: TRBV6-2/TRBV6-3
j_gene: TRBJ1-5
d_gene: TRBD1
abundance: -
len: 17
CDR3nt: TGTGCCAGCAGTCGGACAGGGGGCGATTTAATTTCTCAGCCCCAGCATTTT
CDR3aa: CASSRTGGDLISQPQHF

v_gene: TRBV6-5
j_gene: TRBJ2-3
d_gene: -
abundance: -
len: 15
CDR3nt: TGTGCCAGCAGTTCACGGGGGGCCGGTACAGATACGCAGTATTTT
CDR3aa: CASSSRGAGTDTQYF

v_gene: TRBV30
j_gene: TRBJ1-2
d_gene: -
abundance: -
len: 17
CDR3nt: TGTGCCTGGAGTAATCCCCCGAGACATCCAGCTAACTATGGCTACACCTTC
CDR3aa: CAWSNPPRHPANYGYTF

v_gene: TRBV4-2
j_gene: TRBJ1-1
d_gene: -
abundance: once
len: 16
CDR3nt: TGTGCCAGCAGCCCAACCTACGGGGGGCGTGACACTGAAGCTTTCTTT
CDR3aa: CASSPTYGGRDTEAFF

v_gene: TRBV5-4
j_gene: TRBJ2-5
d_gene: -
abundance: -
len: 14
CDR3nt: TGTGCCAGCAGCCCCCCAGGGGGGCAAGAGACCCAGTACTTC
CDR3aa: CASSPPGGQETQYF

v_gene: TRBV30
j_gene: TRBJ2-7
d_gene: -
abundance: -
len: 13
CDR3nt: TGTGCCTGGAGTATCGGAACTAGTCGCGAGCAGTACTTC
CDR3aa: CAWSIGTSREQYF

v_gene: TRBV6-1
j_gene: TRBJ1-1
d_gene: -
abundance: -
len: 14
CDR3nt: TGTGCCAGCAGTGAAAGGGGAGGGAGTTTCGAAGCTTTCTTT
CDR3aa: CASSERGGSFEAFF

v_gene: TRBV9
j_gene: TRBJ1-1
d_gene: TRBD1
abundance: -
len: 15
CDR3nt: TGTGCCAGCAGCGTAGCGGCAGGGGGCGGCACTGAAGCTTTCTTT
CDR3aa: CASSVAAGGGTEAFF

v_gene: TRBV19
j_gene: TRBJ1-1
d_gene: -
abundance: -
len: 14
CDR3nt: TGTGCCAGTCTAACGGACGGGGGGGACACTGAAGCTTTCTTT
CDR3aa: CASLTDGGDTEAFF

v_gene: TRBV19
j_gene: TRBJ1-5
d_gene: -
abundance: few
len: 16
CDR3nt: TGTGCCAGTAGGATGGATGCAGGGGTGTATTACCAGCCCCAGCATTTT
CDR3aa: CASRMDAGVYYQPQHF

v_gene: TRBV29-1
j_gene: TRBJ2-3
d_gene: -
abundance: -
len: 12
CDR3nt: TGCAGCGTTGCCGTCAGCACAGATACGCAGTATTTT
CDR3aa: CSVAVSTDTQYF

v_gene: TRBV9
j_gene: TRBJ1-3
d_gene: -
abundance: -
len: 15
CDR3nt: TGTGCCAGCAGCGTCCAGGGTAATACTGGAAACACCATATATTTT
CDR3aa: CASSVQGNTGNTIYF

v_gene: TRBV6-5
j_gene: TRBJ1-2
d_gene: TRBD1
abundance: -
len: 15
CDR3nt: TGTGCCAGCAGTCAACGGACAGGGAGAAACTATGGCTACACCTTC
CDR3aa: CASSQRTGRNYGYTF

v_gene: TRBV7-7
j_gene: TRBJ1-4
d_gene: -
abundance: few
len: 22
CDR3nt: TGTGCTAGCAGCTTAGTACCCGAAAGGGGCATAAGGGTGATAATGACTAATGAAAAACTGTTTTTT
CDR3aa: CASSLVPERGIRVIMTNEKLFF

v_gene: TRBV6-2/TRBV6-3
j_gene: TRBJ2-3
d_gene: TRBD2
abundance: -
len: 18
CDR3nt: TGTGCCAGCAGTTACTTGGCGGGGGGGCCATTTGGCACAGATACGCAGTATTTT
CDR3aa: CASSYLAGGPFGTDTQYF

v_gene: TRBV6-4
j_gene: TRBJ1-5
d_gene: -
abundance: once
len: 14
CDR3nt: TGTGCCAGCAGTGCTGTCCCAGGCAATCAGCCCCAGCATTTT
CDR3aa: CASSAVPGNQPQHF

v_gene: TRBV19
j_gene: TRBJ2-2
d_gene: TRBD1
abundance: -
len: 16
CDR3nt: TGTGCCAGTAGTAAACTCCCCCAGGGGGTATCCGGGGAGCTGTTTTTT
CDR3aa: CASSKLPQGVSGELFF

v_gene: TRBV7-9
j_gene: TRBJ2-7
d_gene: TRBD2
abundance: -
len: 16
CDR3nt: TGTGCCAGCAGCCACCTGGGGCAGAGCGGGAGCCACGAGCAGTACTTC
CDR3aa: CASSHLGQSGSHEQYF

v_gene: TRBV9
j_gene: TRBJ2-3
d_gene: TRBD2
abundance: -
len: 14
CDR3nt: TGTGCCAGCAGCTTTAGCGGGAGCGGGGATACGCAGTATTTT
CDR3aa: CASSFSGSGDTQYF

v_gene: TRBV28
j_gene: TRBJ1-5
d_gene: -
abundance: -
len: 15
CDR3nt: TGTGCCAGCAGTTTACAGACAGGCCCCCGTACGCCCCAGCATTTT
CDR3aa: CASSLQTGPRTPQHF

v_gene: TRBV7-2
j_gene: TRBJ2-1
d_gene: TRBD2
abundance: -
len: 15
CDR3nt: TGTGCCAGCAGCTTCCGAGCGGGGGGGCTCGGTGAGCAGTTCTTC
CDR3aa: CASSFRAGGLGEQFF

v_gene: TRBV30
j_gene: TRBJ1-2
d_gene: -
abundance: once
len: 16
CDR3nt: TGTGCCTGGAGATCCGACTCGGGGAGTGCCTACTATGGCTACACCTTC
CDR3aa: CAWRSDSGSAYYGYTF

v_gene: TRBV6-5
j_gene: TRBJ2-1
d_gene: TRBD2
abundance: -
len: 12
CDR3nt: TGTGGCTGGGGGGAGGGCCTGGATGAGCAGTTCTTC
CDR3aa: CGWGEGLDEQFF

v_gene: TRBV6-1
j_gene: TRBJ2-3
d_gene: -
abundance: once
len: 15
CDR3nt: TGTGCCAGCAGTGAGATGGGGGCTGGCACAGATACGCAGTATTTT
CDR3aa: CASSEMGAGTDTQYF

v_gene: TRBV15
j_gene: TRBJ2-4
d_gene: -
abundance: once
len: 16
CDR3nt: TGTGCCACCAGCAGAGAGAGGGCCCTAGCCAAAAACATTCAGTACTTC
CDR3aa: CATSRERALAKNIQYF

v_gene: TRBV5-1
j_gene: TRBJ1-4
d_gene: -
abundance: -
len: 14
CDR3nt: TGCGCCAGCAGCTACGGGACAAATAATGAAAAACTGTTTTTT
CDR3aa: CASSYGTNNEKLFF

v_gene: TRBV29-1
j_gene: TRBJ1-5
d_gene: -
abundance: once
len: 13
CDR3nt: TGCAGCGTTAGGACGGCGGAGGGACAGCCCCAGCATTTT
CDR3aa: CSVRTAEGQPQHF

v_gene: TRBV18
j_gene: TRBJ1-4
d_gene: TRBD1
abundance: few
len: 18
CDR3nt: TGTGCCAGCTCACCAACTCTTGGGACAGGGGGAGATAATGAAAAACTGTTTTTT
CDR3aa: CASSPTLGTGGDNEKLFF

v_gene: TRBV9
j_gene: TRBJ2-1
d_gene: -
abundance: once
len: 16
CDR3nt: TGTGCCAGCAGCGTAGCGGTGGCCGGGGCCTACAATGAGCAGTTCTTC
CDR3aa: CASSVAVAGAYNEQFF

v_gene: TRBV6-6
j_gene: TRBJ1-2
d_gene: -
abundance: -
len: 13
CDR3nt: TGTGCCAGCAGCCAGAACAGGGAGGGGGGCTACACCTTC
CDR3aa: CASSQNREGGYTF

v_gene: TRBV6-1
j_gene: TRBJ2-6
d_gene: -
abundance: -
len: 15
CDR3nt: TGTGCCAGCAGTGAAGAGCCCTCTGGGGCCAACGTCCTGACTTTC
CDR3aa: CASSEEPSGANVLTF

v_gene: TRBV2
j_gene: TRBJ1-2
d_gene: -
abundance: -
len: 13
CDR3nt: TGTGCCAGAGCCGGTCGGGCTAACTATGGCTACACCTTC
CDR3aa: CARAGRANYGYTF

v_gene: TRBV10-3
j_gene: TRBJ2-5
d_gene: TRBD2
abundance: -
len: 16
CDR3nt: TGTGCCATCAGTGAGTCTGGCGGGGGGCTCCAAGAGACCCAGTACTTC
CDR3aa: CAISESGGGLQETQYF

v_gene: TRBV19
j_gene: TRBJ2-1
d_gene: TRBD1
abundance: -
len: 19
CDR3nt: TGTGCCAGTAGTAGAGCCGGGACAGGTATCCTTGTAAGCTACAATGAGCAGTTCTTC
CDR3aa: CASSRAGTGILVSYNEQFF

v_gene: TRBV19
j_gene: TRBJ1-5
d_gene: -
abundance: few
len: 14
CDR3nt: TGTGCCAGTAAGGAGGGGCCGAGCAATCAGCCCCAGCATTTT
CDR3aa: CASKEGPSNQPQHF

v_gene: TRBV6-6
j_gene: TRBJ2-7
d_gene: -
abundance: -
len: 11
CDR3nt: TGTGCCAGCAGTACAGACTACGAGCAGTACTTC
CDR3aa: CASSTDYEQYF

v_gene: TRBV2
j_gene: TRBJ1-4
d_gene: -
abundance: once
len: 16
CDR3nt: TGTGCCAGCAGTGACCCCGGACGGACTATTAATGAAAAACTGTTTTTT
CDR3aa: CASSDPGRTINEKLFF

v_gene: TRBV19
j_gene: TRBJ1-2
d_gene: TRBD1
abundance: -
len: 16
CDR3nt: TGTGCCAGCCTCATGAACAGGGGGCATGTGGGGAATGGCTACACCTTC
CDR3aa: CASLMNRGHVGNGYTF

v_gene: TRBV19
j_gene: TRBJ1-5
d_gene: -
abundance: -
len: 15
CDR3nt: TGTGCCAGTAGTCCCGCCAGCTCCCCCGCGGAGCCCCAGCATTTT
CDR3aa: CASSPASSPAEPQHF